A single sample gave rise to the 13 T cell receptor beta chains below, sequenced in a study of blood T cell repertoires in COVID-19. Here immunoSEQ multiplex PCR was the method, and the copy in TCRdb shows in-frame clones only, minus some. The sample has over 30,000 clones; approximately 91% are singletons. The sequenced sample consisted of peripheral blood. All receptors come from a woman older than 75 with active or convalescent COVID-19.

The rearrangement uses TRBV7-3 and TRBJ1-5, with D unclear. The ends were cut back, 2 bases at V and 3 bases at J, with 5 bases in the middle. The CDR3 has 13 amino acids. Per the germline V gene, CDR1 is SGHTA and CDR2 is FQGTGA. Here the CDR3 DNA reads TGTGCCAGCAGCTTACAGAACAATCAGCCCCAGCATTTT. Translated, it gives CASSLQNNQPQHF.

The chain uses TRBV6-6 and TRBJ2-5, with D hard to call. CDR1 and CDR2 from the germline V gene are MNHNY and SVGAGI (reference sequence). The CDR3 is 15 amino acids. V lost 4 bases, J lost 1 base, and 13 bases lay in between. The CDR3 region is CASSSPGLTQETQYF. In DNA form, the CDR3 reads TGTGCCAGCAGTTCTCCGGGTCTAACCCAAGAGACCCAGTACTTC.

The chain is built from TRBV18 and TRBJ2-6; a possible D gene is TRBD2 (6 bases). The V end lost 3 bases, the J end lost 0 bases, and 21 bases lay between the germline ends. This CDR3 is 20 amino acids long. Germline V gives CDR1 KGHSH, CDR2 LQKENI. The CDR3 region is CASSPSLSRGTPSGANVLTF. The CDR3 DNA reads TGTGCCAGCTCACCCTCCCTGAGTCGCGGGACCCCCTCTGGGGCCAACGTCCTGACTTTC.

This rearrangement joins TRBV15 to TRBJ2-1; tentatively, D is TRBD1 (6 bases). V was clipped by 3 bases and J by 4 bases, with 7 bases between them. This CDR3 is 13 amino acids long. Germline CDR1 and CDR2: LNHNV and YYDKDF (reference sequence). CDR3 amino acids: CATSSGQYNEQFF. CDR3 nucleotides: TGTGCCACCAGCAGCGGACAGTACAATGAGCAGTTCTTC.

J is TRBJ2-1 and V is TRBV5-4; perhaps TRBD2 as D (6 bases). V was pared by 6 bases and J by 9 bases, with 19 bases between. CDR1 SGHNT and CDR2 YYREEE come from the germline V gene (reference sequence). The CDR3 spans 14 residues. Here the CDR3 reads CASIRTGEGPEQFF. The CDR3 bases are TGTGCCAGCATCCGGACGGGAGAGGGGCCTGAGCAGTTCTTC.

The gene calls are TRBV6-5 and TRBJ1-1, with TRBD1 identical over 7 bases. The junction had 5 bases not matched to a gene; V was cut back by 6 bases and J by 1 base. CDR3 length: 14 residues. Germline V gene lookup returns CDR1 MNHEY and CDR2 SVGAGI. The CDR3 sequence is CASRRQGPNTEAFF. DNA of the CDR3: TGTGCCAGCAGGAGACAGGGTCCGAACACTGAAGCTTTCTTT.

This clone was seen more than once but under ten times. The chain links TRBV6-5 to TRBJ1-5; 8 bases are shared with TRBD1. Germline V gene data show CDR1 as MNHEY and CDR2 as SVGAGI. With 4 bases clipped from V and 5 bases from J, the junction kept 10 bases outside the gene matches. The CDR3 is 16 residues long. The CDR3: CASSSDRAGGDQPQHF. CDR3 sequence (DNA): TGTGCCAGCAGTTCGGACAGGGCGGGCGGTGATCAGCCCCAGCATTTT.

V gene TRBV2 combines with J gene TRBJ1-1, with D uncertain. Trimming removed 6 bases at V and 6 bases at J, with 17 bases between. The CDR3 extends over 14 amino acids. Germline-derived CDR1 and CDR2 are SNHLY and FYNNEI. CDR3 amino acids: CASRVREVEAEAFF. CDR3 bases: TGTGCCAGCAGGGTTCGAGAGGTAGAAGCTGAAGCTTTCTTT.

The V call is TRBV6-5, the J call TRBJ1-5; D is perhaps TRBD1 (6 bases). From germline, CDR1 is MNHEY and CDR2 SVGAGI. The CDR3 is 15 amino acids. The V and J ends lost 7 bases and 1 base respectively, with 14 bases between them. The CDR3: CASTGGLGSNQPQHF. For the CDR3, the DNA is TGTGCCAGCACCGGGGGGCTTGGGAGCAATCAGCCCCAGCATTTT.

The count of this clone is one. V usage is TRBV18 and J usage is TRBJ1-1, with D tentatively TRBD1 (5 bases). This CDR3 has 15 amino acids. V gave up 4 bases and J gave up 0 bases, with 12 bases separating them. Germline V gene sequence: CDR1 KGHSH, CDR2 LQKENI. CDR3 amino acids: CASSQEHRLNTEAFF. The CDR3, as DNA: TGTGCCAGCTCACAAGAGCACAGGTTGAACACTGAAGCTTTCTTT.

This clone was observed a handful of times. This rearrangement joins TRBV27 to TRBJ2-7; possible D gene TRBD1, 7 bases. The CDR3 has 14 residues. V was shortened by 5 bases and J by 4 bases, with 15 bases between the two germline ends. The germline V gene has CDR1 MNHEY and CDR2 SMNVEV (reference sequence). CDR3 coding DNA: TGTGCCAGCAGTCCTGACAGGGCGGGGTACGAGCAGTACTTC. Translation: CASSPDRAGYEQYF.

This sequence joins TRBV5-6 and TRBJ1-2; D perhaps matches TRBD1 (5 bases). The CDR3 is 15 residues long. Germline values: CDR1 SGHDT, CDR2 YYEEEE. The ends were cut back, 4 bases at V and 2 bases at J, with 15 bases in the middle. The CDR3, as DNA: TGTGCCAGCAGCCTTACGGGTCGGGGGAACTATGGCTACACCTTC. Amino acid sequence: CASSLTGRGNYGYTF.

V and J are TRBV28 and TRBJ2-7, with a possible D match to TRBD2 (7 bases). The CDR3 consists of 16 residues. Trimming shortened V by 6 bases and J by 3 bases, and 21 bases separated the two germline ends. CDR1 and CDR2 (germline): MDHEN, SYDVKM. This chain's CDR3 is CASRGGTRVIYYEQYF. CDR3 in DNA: TGTGCCAGCAGGGGGGGGACAAGAGTGATATACTACGAGCAGTACTTC. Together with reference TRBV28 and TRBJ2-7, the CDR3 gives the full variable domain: DVKVTQSSRYLVKRTGEKVFLECVQDMDHENMFWYRQDPGLGLRLIYFSYDVKMKEKGDIPEGYSVSREKKERFSLILESASTNQTSMYLCASRGGTRVIYYEQYFGPGTRLTVT.